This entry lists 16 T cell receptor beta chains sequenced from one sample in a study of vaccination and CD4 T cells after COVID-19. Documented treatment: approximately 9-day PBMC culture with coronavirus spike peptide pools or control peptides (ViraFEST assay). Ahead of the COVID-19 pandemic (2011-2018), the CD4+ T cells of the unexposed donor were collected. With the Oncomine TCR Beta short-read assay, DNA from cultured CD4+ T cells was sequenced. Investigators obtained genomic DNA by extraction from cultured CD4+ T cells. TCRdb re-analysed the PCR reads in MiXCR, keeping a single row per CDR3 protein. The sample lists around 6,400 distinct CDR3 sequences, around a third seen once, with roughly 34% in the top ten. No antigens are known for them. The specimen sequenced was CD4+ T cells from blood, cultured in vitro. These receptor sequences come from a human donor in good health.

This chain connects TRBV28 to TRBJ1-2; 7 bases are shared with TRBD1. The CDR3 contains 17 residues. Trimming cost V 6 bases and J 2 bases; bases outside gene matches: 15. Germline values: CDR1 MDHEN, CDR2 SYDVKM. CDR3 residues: CASRFGGGGSSNYGYTF. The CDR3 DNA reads TGTGCCAGCAGGTTCGGAGGAGGGGGCAGTTCCAACTATGGCTACACCTTC.

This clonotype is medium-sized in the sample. In nucleotides, the CDR3 is TGCAGTGCTGGGGACAGGGGGCTTCAGCCCCAGCATTTT. Translated, it gives CSAGDRGLQPQHF. The gene calls are TRBV20-1 and TRBJ1-5; TRBD1 agrees at 12 bases. Germline V gene sequence: CDR1 DFQATT, CDR2 SNEGSKA (reference sequence). This CDR3 has 13 amino acids. The junction had 2 bases not matched to a gene; V was cut back by 5 bases and J by 6 bases.

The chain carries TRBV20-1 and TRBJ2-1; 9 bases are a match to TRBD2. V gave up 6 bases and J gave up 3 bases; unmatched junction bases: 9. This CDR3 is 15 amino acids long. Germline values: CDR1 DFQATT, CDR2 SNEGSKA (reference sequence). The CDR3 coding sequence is TGCAGTGCCCATGATCTAGCGGGATACTACAATGAGCAGTTCTTC. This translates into CSAHDLAGYYNEQFF.

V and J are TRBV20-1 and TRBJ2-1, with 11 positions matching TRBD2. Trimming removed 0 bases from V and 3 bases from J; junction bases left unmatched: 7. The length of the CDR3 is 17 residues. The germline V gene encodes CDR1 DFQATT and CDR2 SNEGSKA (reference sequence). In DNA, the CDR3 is TGCAGTGCTAGAGATCCCGGTGGGACTAGCGGCTACAATGAGCAGTTCTTC. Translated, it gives CSARDPGGTSGYNEQFF.

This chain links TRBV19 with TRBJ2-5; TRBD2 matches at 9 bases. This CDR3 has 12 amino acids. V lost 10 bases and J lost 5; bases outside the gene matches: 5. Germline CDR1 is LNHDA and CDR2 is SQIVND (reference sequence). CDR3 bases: TGTGCCACCCGCCTAGCGGGGGAGACCCAGTACTTC. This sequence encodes CATRLAGETQYF.

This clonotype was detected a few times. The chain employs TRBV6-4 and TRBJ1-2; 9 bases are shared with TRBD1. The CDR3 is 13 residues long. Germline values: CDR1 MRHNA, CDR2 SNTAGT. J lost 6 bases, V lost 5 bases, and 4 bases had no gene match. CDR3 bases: TGTGCCAGCAGTCCGGACAGGGGCAATGGCTACACCTTC. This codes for CASSPDRGNGYTF.

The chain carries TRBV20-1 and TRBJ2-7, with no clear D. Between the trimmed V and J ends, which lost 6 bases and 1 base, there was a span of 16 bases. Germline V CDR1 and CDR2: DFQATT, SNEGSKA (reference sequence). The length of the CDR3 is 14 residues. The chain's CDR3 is CSATPLAKSYEQYF. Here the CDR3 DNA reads TGCAGTGCGACCCCCTTGGCGAAATCCTACGAGCAGTACTTC.

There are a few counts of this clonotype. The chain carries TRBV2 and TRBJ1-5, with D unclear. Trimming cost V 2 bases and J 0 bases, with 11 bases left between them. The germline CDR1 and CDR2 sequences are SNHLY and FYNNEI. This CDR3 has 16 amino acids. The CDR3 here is CASSENEVYSNQPQHF. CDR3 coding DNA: TGTGCCAGCAGTGAAAATGAAGTGTATAGCAATCAGCCCCAGCATTTT. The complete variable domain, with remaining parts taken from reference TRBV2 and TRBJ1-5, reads EPEVTQTPSHQVTQMGQEVILRCVPISNHLYFYWYRQILGQKVEFLVSFYNNEISEKSEIFDDQFSVERPDGSNFTLKIRSTKLEDSAMYFCASSENEVYSNQPQHFGDGTRLSIL.

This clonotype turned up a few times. The CDR3 nucleotides read TGTGCCACCAGTGATCTAGCGGGAAAGAACACCGGGGAGCTGTTTTTT. It specifies CATSDLAGKNTGELFF. This sequence joins TRBV24-1 and TRBJ2-2; TRBD2 agrees at 9 bases. CDR3 length: 16 residues. CDR1 is KGHDR, CDR2 SFDVKD, per germline. With 3 bases clipped from V and 1 base from J, the junction kept 2 bases outside the gene matches.

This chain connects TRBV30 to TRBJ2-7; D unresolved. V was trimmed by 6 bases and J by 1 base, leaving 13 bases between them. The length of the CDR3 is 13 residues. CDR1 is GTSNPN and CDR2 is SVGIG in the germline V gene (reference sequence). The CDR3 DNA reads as TGTGCCTGCGCCCCTCCCGAGTCCTACGAGCAGTACTTC. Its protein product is CACAPPESYEQYF.

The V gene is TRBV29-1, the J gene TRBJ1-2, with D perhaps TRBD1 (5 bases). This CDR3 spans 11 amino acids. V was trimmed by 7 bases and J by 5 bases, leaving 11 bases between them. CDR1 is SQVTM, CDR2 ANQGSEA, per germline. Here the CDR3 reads CSAEGNYGYTF. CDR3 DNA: TGCAGCGCGGAGGGGAATTATGGCTACACCTTC.

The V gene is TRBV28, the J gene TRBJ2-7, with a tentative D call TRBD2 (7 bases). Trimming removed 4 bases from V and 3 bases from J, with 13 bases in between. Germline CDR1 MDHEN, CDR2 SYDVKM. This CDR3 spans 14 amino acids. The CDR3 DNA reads TGTGCCAGCAGTTCGAGCGGGACACTCTACGAGCAGTACTTC. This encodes CASSSSGTLYEQYF. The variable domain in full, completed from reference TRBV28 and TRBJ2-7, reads DVKVTQSSRYLVKRTGEKVFLECVQDMDHENMFWYRQDPGLGLRLIYFSYDVKMKEKGDIPEGYSVSREKKERFSLILESASTNQTSMYLCASSSSGTLYEQYFGPGTRLTVT.

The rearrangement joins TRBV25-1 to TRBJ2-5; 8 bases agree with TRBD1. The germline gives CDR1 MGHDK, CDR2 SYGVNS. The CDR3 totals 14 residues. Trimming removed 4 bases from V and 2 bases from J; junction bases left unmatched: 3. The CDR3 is CASSGGQGQETQYF. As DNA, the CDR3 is TGTGCCAGCAGTGGAGGACAGGGTCAAGAGACCCAGTACTTC.

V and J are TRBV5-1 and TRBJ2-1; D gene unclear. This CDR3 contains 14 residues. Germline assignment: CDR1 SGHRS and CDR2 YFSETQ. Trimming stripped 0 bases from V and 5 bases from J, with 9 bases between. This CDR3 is CASSLVLVDNEQFF. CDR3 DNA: TGCGCCAGCAGCTTGGTTCTAGTAGACAATGAGCAGTTCTTC.

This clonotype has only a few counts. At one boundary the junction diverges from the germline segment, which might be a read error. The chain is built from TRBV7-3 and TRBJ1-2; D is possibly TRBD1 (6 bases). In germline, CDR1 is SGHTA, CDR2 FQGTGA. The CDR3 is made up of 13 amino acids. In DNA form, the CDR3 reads TGTGCCAGCAGCTCAGCGCAGGGGCAAGAAGTGGCCTTC. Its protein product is CASSSAQGQEVAF.

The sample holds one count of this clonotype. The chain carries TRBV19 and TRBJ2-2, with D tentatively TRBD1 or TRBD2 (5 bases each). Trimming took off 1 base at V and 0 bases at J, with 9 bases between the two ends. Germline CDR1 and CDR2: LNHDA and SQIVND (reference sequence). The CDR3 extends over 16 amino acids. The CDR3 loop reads CASSIGWGTNTGELFF. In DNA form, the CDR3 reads TGTGCCAGTAGTATAGGATGGGGGACGAACACCGGGGAGCTGTTTTTT.